These 12 T cell receptor beta chains share one sample of origin, sequenced in a study of beta chain features in type 1 diabetes. Study observations and caveats: The study found moderately but significantly shorter TCRB CDR3s in all four CD4+ subsets of Type 1 diabetes patients.

Antigens for these TCRs are unknown. TCRB transcripts that were expressed got sequenced, as all of the isolated RNA had been reverse transcribed. Data came from immunoSEQ multiplex PCR; TCRdb stores just in-frame clones and leaves some out. Of about 270,000 clones in the sample, roughly an eighth were seen once. The specimen sequenced was naive CD4+ T cells from blood. Source of these receptors: a man aged 30 to 45 with type 1 diabetes.

This clone has more than one count but fewer than ten. This sequence joins TRBV2 and TRBJ1-2; TRBD1 matches 8 bases. Per the germline V gene, CDR1 is SNHLY and CDR2 is FYNNEI. The CDR3 loop spans 14 amino acids. The trim removed 4 bases at V and 7 bases at J, leaving 8 bases unmatched. CDR3 in DNA: TGTGCCAGCAGTGGGACAGGGAGGGACTCTGGCTACACCTTC. The encoded protein is CASSGTGRDSGYTF.

This clone was picked up a small number of times. The rearrangement links TRBV11-2 to TRBJ2-1; 7 nucleotides match TRBD2. CDR1 is SGHAT and CDR2 is FQNNGV in the germline V gene. The CDR3 runs 16 residues. The V segment lost 5 bases and the J segment 9 bases; nucleotides outside the gene matches: 16. This chain's CDR3 is CASSPRGSGLAREQFF. In DNA, the CDR3 is TGTGCCAGCAGCCCCCGGGGTAGCGGGTTGGCACGTGAGCAGTTCTTC.

The V and J genes are TRBV5-1 and TRBJ2-2; the match to TRBD2 covers 11 bases. The length of the CDR3 is 16 residues. CDR1 SGHRS and CDR2 YFSETQ come from the germline V gene. The V gene end was trimmed by 5 bases and the J gene end by 10 bases; junction bases not matched to a gene: 13. The CDR3 spells CASSYIAGGPAEELFF. Written as DNA, the CDR3 is TGCGCCAGCAGTTATATAGCGGGAGGGCCGGCCGAGGAGCTGTTTTTT.

The sample holds a few counts of this clone. The genes are TRBV10-3 and TRBJ1-2, with D possibly TRBD1 on 5 matching bases. V dropped 0 bases and J dropped 2 bases, with 13 bases sitting between them. Germline CDR1 reads ENHRY; CDR2 reads SYGVKD. This CDR3 has 16 amino acids. The CDR3 sequence is CAISESKTGGNYGYTF. The CDR3 DNA sequence: TGTGCCATCAGTGAGTCGAAGACGGGGGGGAACTATGGCTACACCTTC.

The chain combines TRBV21-1 with TRBJ2-7; TRBD2, the table's D call, lacks a check against the DNA. TRBV21-1 constitutes a pseudogene. The CDR3 totals 13 residues. Written as DNA, the CDR3 is TGTGCCAGCAGCCACCGGAGGAACTACGAGCAGTACTTC. Protein: CASSHRRNYEQYF.

This clone was counted between two and nine times. The genes are TRBV2 and TRBJ2-1, with TRBD2 matching over 7 bases. From germline, CDR1 is SNHLY and CDR2 FYNNEI. J lost 8 bases, V lost 6 bases, and 16 bases had no gene match. The CDR3 extends over 16 amino acids. The CDR3 reads CASRWRASGERDEQFF. The CDR3 DNA reads as TGTGCCAGCAGGTGGAGGGCGAGCGGGGAAAGGGATGAGCAGTTCTTC.

The CDR3 DNA is TGCGCCAGCAGCTTGAGCGGGAGTTACTCCTACAATGAGCAGTTCTTC. Translating gives CASSLSGSYSYNEQFF. The chain carries TRBV5-1 and TRBJ2-1; 8 nucleotides align to TRBD2. CDR1 is SGHRS and CDR2 is YFSETQ in the germline V gene. After removal of 1 base from V and 0 bases from J, the junction contained 3 bases not matched to a gene. The length of the CDR3 is 16 residues.

In this sample, this clone turned up a few times. The genes are TRBV28 and TRBJ2-4, with a possible D match to TRBD1 (5 bases). Looked up from germline, CDR1 is MDHEN and CDR2 is SYDVKM. Trimming took 6 bases from V and 5 from J, leaving 11 bases between them. The CDR3 loop spans 13 amino acids. The CDR3 DNA reads TGTGCCAGCAGGACACCGACAGAAAACATTCAGTACTTC. Protein: CASRTPTENIQYF.

V usage is TRBV30 and J usage is TRBJ1-1, with 9 bases identical to TRBD1. Germline V lookup: CDR1 GTSNPN, CDR2 SVGIG (reference sequence). The trim removed 2 bases at V and 5 bases at J, leaving 6 bases unmatched. The CDR3 has 14 amino acids. The CDR3 here is CAWSLGTGKTEAFF. CDR3 coding DNA: TGTGCCTGGAGTTTGGGGACAGGGAAAACTGAAGCTTTCTTT.

The genes are TRBV7-2 and TRBJ1-5; D is unclear. From germline, CDR1 is SGHTA and CDR2 FQGNSA. With 5 bases removed from V and 6 bases from J, the gap between germline ends came to 11 bases. This CDR3 region has 13 residues. CDR3 in DNA: TGTGCCAGCAGCCCTATGCGGAGTCAGCCCCAGCATTTT. This encodes CASSPMRSQPQHF. Full variable domain (rest looked up from reference TRBV7-2 and TRBJ1-5): GAGVSQSPSNKVTEKGKDVELRCDPISGHTALYWYRQSLGQGLEFLIYFQGNSAPDKSGLPSDRFSAERTGGSVSTLTIQRTQQEDSAVYLCASSPMRSQPQHFGDGTRLSIL.

The chain combines TRBV5-1 with TRBJ1-2, with D maybe TRBD1 (6 bases). V shed 0 bases and J shed 8 bases, with 11 bases lying between them. Germline V gene data show CDR1 as SGHRS and CDR2 as YFSETQ. The CDR3 has 13 residues. CDR3 sequence: CASSLEQGAGYTF. The DNA for the CDR3 is TGCGCCAGCAGCTTGGAACAGGGCGCCGGCTACACCTTC.

Here the CDR3 DNA reads TGTGCCAGCAGCTACCGGGGGGGGAGCACAGATACGCAGTATTTT. This encodes CASSYRGGSTDTQYF. The rearrangement uses TRBV5-4 and TRBJ2-3; 8 bases are a match to TRBD2. This CDR3 contains 15 residues. The V segment lost 3 bases and the J segment 0 bases; nucleotides outside the gene matches: 3. Germline V CDR1 and CDR2: SGHNT, YYREEE (reference sequence).